The rows below give T cell receptor beta chains drawn from one sample of a study. TCRdb reprocessed the 5' RACE reads via MiXCR and lists one record per CDR3 protein. The table lists more than 55,000 distinct CDR3 sequences, less than 25% of them singletons. The sample consisted of tumor-infiltrating Tregs sorted from the breast tumor. Receptor source: a female donor with breast cancer. CDR3s include the opening cysteine and the closing phenylalanine or tryptophan. The order of the fields is CDR3 length, clone size, D gene, J gene, V gene, CDR3 DNA, CDR3 protein. The D gene is left open where the match is weak. Clone size is not always given. Where it is, it says once, few, many or a class for expanded clones.

>15|few|.|TRBJ1-1|TRBV21-1
TGTGCCAGCAGCACCCGGGCCATAAGGGACACTGAAGCTTTCTTT
CASSTRAIRDTEAFF
>15|once|.|TRBJ1-5|TRBV12-3/TRBV12-4
TGTGCCAGCAGTCCAGCGGGGGGCGCGAATCAGCCCCAGCATTTT
CASSPAGGANQPQHF
>13|few|.|TRBJ1-1|TRBV12-3/TRBV12-4
TGTGCCAGCAGTTCCCAGCAGAACACTGAAGCTTTCTTT
CASSSQQNTEAFF
>16|.|.|TRBJ1-5|TRBV7-2
TGTGCCAGCAGCTTAGATGCGCAGGGATACAATCAGCCCCAGCATTTT
CASSLDAQGYNQPQHF
>13|few|TRBD1|TRBJ1-1|TRBV3-1
TGTGCCAGCAGCCACAAAGGACAGGTTGAAGCTTTCTTT
CASSHKGQVEAFF
>14|many|TRBD1|TRBJ1-5|TRBV30
TGTGCCTGGGGCGACAGGGGGCTACGTCAGCCCCAGCATTTT
CAWGDRGLRQPQHF
>15|.|.|TRBJ1-5|TRBV15
TGTGCCACCAGCAGAGGATGGGGGCTAGGTGAGCCCCAGCATTTT
CATSRGWGLGEPQHF
>17|.|.|TRBJ1-6|TRBV7-8
TGTGCCAGCAGCCCCACGCTGCGCAGGGAGAAGAATTCACCCCTCCACTTT
CASSPTLRREKNSPLHF
>14|many|.|TRBJ1-5|TRBV12-3/TRBV12-4
TGTGCCAGCAGCCGTGACCTTGAGGGTCAGCCCCAGCATTTT
CASSRDLEGQPQHF
>16|.|TRBD1|TRBJ2-3|TRBV6-1
TGTGCCAGCAGTGAACGGAACAGGGGGTCAACAGATACGCAGTATTTT
CASSERNRGSTDTQYF
>15|few|TRBD1|TRBJ1-2|TRBV28
TGTGCCAGTTGGACGAGGGACAGGGGGTTCTATGGCTACACCTTC
CASWTRDRGFYGYTF
>13|.|TRBD1|TRBJ1-1|TRBV28
TGTGCCAGCAGTACAAGACAGGGGTCGGAAACTTTCTTT
CASSTRQGSETFF
>14|once|.|TRBJ1-6|TRBV3-1
TGTGCCAGCAGCCAAGTTCAGGGTAATTCACCCCTCCACTTT
CASSQVQGNSPLHF
>11|few|.|TRBJ1-5|TRBV12-3/TRBV12-4
TGTGCCAGCACCCCGGGGGGACCCCAGCATTTT
CASTPGGPQHF
>14|.|.|TRBJ2-5|TRBV9
TGTGCCAACAGCACAAGCTCAGGGAAAGAGACCCAGTACTTC
CANSTSSGKETQYF
>16|.|.|TRBJ1-5|TRBV4-1
TGCGCCAGCAGCCAAGAGGAATCCAGGGGCAATCAGCCCCAGCATTTT
CASSQEESRGNQPQHF
>13|.|.|TRBJ1-1|TRBV7-9
TGTGCCAGCAGCTTGGGGGGGGCGGTAGAAGCTTTCTTT
CASSLGGAVEAFF
>16|few|TRBD2|TRBJ2-7|TRBV11-1
TGTGCCAGCAGCATCGTCCCTAGCGGGGGGGCAAGTGAGCAGTACTTC
CASSIVPSGGASEQYF
>14|few|TRBD1|TRBJ1-4|TRBV5-1
TGCGCCAGTTCTCCGGGACAGTTTAATGAAAAACTGTTTTTT
CASSPGQFNEKLFF